The source of this T cell receptor beta chain is a study of T cells after posttransplantation cyclophosphamide. Comments on this clone: The target antigen is unknown.

Study outcomes and limitations: Tissue-infiltrating T cells from skin or gut overlapped little with blood T cells. TRB clonality was highly associated with recipient CMV seropositivity and reactivation. Donor CD8+ memory clones often dominated recipient blood repertoires at later times.

A marrow graft followed busulfan-fludarabine conditioning, with cyclophosphamide on days +3 and +4. V was pared by 5 bases and J by 0 bases, with 11 bases between. This CDR3 is built from 15 residues. The germline V gene has CDR1 MNHNY and CDR2 SVGAGI (reference sequence). Produced via immunoSEQ multiplex PCR; TCRdb's table is partial and in-frame only. This table has 4,200 or so clones, around 80% appearing once. The sequence came from a female patient between 50 and 59 years old who received an allogeneic stem cell transplant from a related donor, was CMV-positive, and had no GVHD. The graft donor may be the source of some T cells. This rearrangement joins TRBV6-6 to TRBJ1-3, with D maybe TRBD1 (6 bases). This material consisted of PBMCs, taken after an allogeneic stem cell transplant with post-transplant cyclophosphamide. In nucleotides, the CDR3 is TGTGCCAGCAGTGTGGACAGCCGCTCTGGAAACACCATATATTTT. Its protein is CASSVDSRSGNTIYF.